These 25 T cell receptor beta chains share one sample of origin, sequenced in a study of cytomegalovirus exposure and HLA in healthy donors. Primers included in the PCR were 60 Vbeta and 13 Jbeta primers. Assay used: immunoSEQ multiplex PCR; TCRdb lists only in-frame clones, some missing. The table lists about 84,000 clones, about 60% of them singletons. Material for sequencing was PBMCs. The receptors shown here come from a middle-aged woman in good health and CMV-seropositive.

This clone appeared a few times. The chain couples TRBV7-9 to TRBJ2-7, with D unresolved. With 4 bases removed from V and 5 bases from J, the gap between germline ends came to 12 bases. The CDR3 length is 13 residues. Germline V gene lookup returns CDR1 SEHNR and CDR2 FQNEAQ (reference sequence). The DNA of the CDR3 is TGTGCCAGCAGCTCGTTCCGTCAGGACGAGCAGTACTTC. Its protein is CASSSFRQDEQYF.

The genes are TRBV5-8 and TRBJ2-1, with 7 bases fitting TRBD1. The CDR3 contains 14 residues. Germline assignment: CDR1 SGHTS and CDR2 YDEGEE. V was pared by 4 bases and J by 7 bases, with 8 bases of the junction left unmatched. The CDR3, as DNA: TGTGCCAGCAGCATGCTCAGGGGGAGTAATGAGCAGTTCTTC. Residues: CASSMLRGSNEQFF.

Comment on this clone: The junction departs from the called germline gene at one end, perhaps through a read error. The chain links TRBV7-2 to TRBJ2-3; D is possibly TRBD1 (6 bases). The CDR3 has 15 residues. Germline-derived CDR1 and CDR2 are SGHTA and FQGNSA. CDR3 residues: CASNLGIGGTDTQYF. For the CDR3, the DNA is TGTGCCAGCAACTTAGGGATAGGGGGAACAGATACGCAGTATTTT.

The chain's CDR3 is CATRRGLYNEQFF. The CDR3 DNA reads as TGTGCCACCCGCCGCGGACTTTACAATGAGCAGTTCTTC. The V and J genes are TRBV2 and TRBJ2-1; the D gene is possibly TRBD2 (5 bases). Per germline, CDR1 SNHLY and CDR2 FYNNEI. V shed 10 bases and J shed 4 bases, with 14 bases lying between them. The CDR3 is 13 amino acids.

V and J are TRBV5-4 and TRBJ1-1, with 9 bases that match TRBD1. V trimming: 3 bases; J trimming: 3 bases; junction bases outside the gene matches: 6. In germline, CDR1 is SGHNT, CDR2 YYREEE (reference sequence). This CDR3 is built from 15 residues. The CDR3 nucleotides read TGTGCCAGCAGCTCGGGAGACAGGGGGTACACTGAAGCTTTCTTT. The encoded protein is CASSSGDRGYTEAFF. The full variable domain, its missing parts supplied by reference TRBV5-4 and TRBJ1-1, is ETGVTQSPTHLIKTRGQQVTLRCSSQSGHNTVSWYQQALGQGPQFIFQYYREEENGRGNFPPRFSGLQFPNYSSELNVNALELDDSALYLCASSSGDRGYTEAFFGQGTRLTVV.

The chain links TRBV5-1 to TRBJ2-1; 9 bases align to TRBD2. The germline V gene has CDR1 SGHRS and CDR2 YFSETQ. CDR3 length: 15 amino acids. The trim removed 4 bases at V and 3 bases at J, leaving 5 bases unmatched. The CDR3 DNA is TGCGCCAGCAGCGGATTAGCGGGAGTCTACAATGAGCAGTTCTTC. Amino acid sequence: CASSGLAGVYNEQFF.

The gene calls are TRBV5-1 and TRBJ2-4, with D possibly being TRBD2 (7 bases). V lost 2 bases and J 8 bases, leaving 11 bases between the germline ends. The CDR3 sequence is 13 residues long. CDR1 is SGHRS, CDR2 YFSETQ, per germline. The CDR3, as DNA: TGCGCCAGCAGCTTTGAAGGGGGGGACATTCAGTACTTC. It codes for CASSFEGGDIQYF.

CDR3 coding DNA: TGCGCCAGCAGCTTGGGGGGGGAGAGGTACAATGAGCAGTTCTTC. Translated, it gives CASSLGGERYNEQFF. The chain has TRBV5-1 and TRBJ2-1; D might be TRBD2 (6 bases). V lost 0 bases, J lost 4 bases, and 11 bases lay in between. Germline loops: CDR1 SGHRS, CDR2 YFSETQ. The CDR3 totals 15 residues. Full variable domain (rest looked up from reference TRBV5-1 and TRBJ2-1): KAGVTQTPRYLIKTRGQQVTLSCSPISGHRSVSWYQQTPGQGLQFLFEYFSETQRNKGNFPGRFSGRQFSNSRSEMNVSTLELGDSALYLCASSLGGERYNEQFFGPGTRLTVL.

The V call is TRBV29-1, the J call TRBJ1-2, with 9 bases fitting TRBD1. Germline V lookup: CDR1 SQVTM, CDR2 ANQGSEA. V was clipped by 7 bases and J by 6 bases; unmatched bases: 9. The CDR3 is made up of 13 amino acids. This CDR3 reads CSALRDREDGYTF. The CDR3 DNA is TGCAGCGCCCTCCGGGACAGGGAAGATGGCTACACCTTC.

This CDR3 is CASSSGRGGNTIYF. The CDR3 DNA sequence: TGTGCCAGCAGCTCGGGTAGAGGGGGAAACACCATATATTTT. The chain employs TRBV7-2 and TRBJ1-3; no firm D call. Germline V CDR1 and CDR2: SGHTA, FQGNSA. The V and J ends lost 4 bases and 4 bases respectively, with 11 bases between them. CDR3 length equals 14 residues.

The chain combines TRBV5-1 with TRBJ2-5; 9 bases agree with TRBD1. V gave up 3 bases and J gave up 5 bases; unmatched junction bases: 11. Germline CDR1 and CDR2: SGHRS and YFSETQ. This CDR3 has 16 residues. The CDR3 loop is CASSSTPGTGLETQYF. The CDR3 bases are TGCGCCAGCAGCTCTACACCCGGGACAGGGCTGGAGACCCAGTACTTC.

The chain combines TRBV19 with TRBJ2-5; tentative D call: TRBD2 (6 bases). The CDR3 is 15 residues long. V lost 7 bases, J lost 5 bases, and 20 bases lay in between. Germline V gene lookup returns CDR1 LNHDA and CDR2 SQIVND (reference sequence). CDR3: CASKAWEASRETQYF. CDR3 in DNA: TGTGCCAGTAAGGCCTGGGAGGCCAGCCGCGAGACCCAGTACTTC. The variable domain in full, completed from reference TRBV19 and TRBJ2-5, reads DGGITQSPKYLFRKEGQNVTLSCEQNLNHDAMYWYRQDPGQGLRLIYYSQIVNDFQKGDIAEGYSVSREKKESFPLTVTSAQKNPTAFYLCASKAWEASRETQYFGPGTRLLVL.

V and J are TRBV7-9 and TRBJ1-1; D perhaps matches TRBD1 (5 bases). The germline gives CDR1 SEHNR, CDR2 FQNEAQ (reference sequence). Trimming took 1 base from V and 7 from J, leaving 10 bases between them. This CDR3 comprises 13 residues. CDR3 amino acids: CASSLEGAGEAFF. The CDR3 DNA reads as TGTGCCAGCAGCTTAGAAGGGGCAGGTGAAGCTTTCTTT.

The V and J genes are TRBV7-3 and TRBJ1-1; 7 nucleotides align to TRBD1. The CDR3 sequence is 13 residues long. Germline assignment: CDR1 SGHTA and CDR2 FQGTGA. The ends lost 6 bases at V and 6 bases at J; junction bases unmatched: 7. CDR3 amino acids: CASSYTQGSEAFF. CDR3 bases: TGTGCCAGCAGTTATACACAGGGGTCTGAAGCTTTCTTT.

The V and J genes are TRBV2 and TRBJ1-1; D may be TRBD1 (5 bases). Trimming shortened V by 5 bases and J by 2 bases, and 9 bases separated the two germline ends. The CDR3 loop spans 13 amino acids. From germline, CDR1 is SNHLY and CDR2 FYNNEI. The CDR3 bases are TGTGCCAGCAGTCGACAGAGTAACACTGAAGCTTTCTTT. It encodes CASSRQSNTEAFF.

The chain links TRBV30 to TRBJ2-1, with 7 positions matching TRBD2. CDR3 length equals 11 residues. With 4 bases clipped from V and 8 bases from J, the junction kept 2 bases outside the gene matches. In germline, CDR1 is GTSNPN, CDR2 SVGIG (reference sequence). CDR3 protein: CAWTAGYEQFF. CDR3 sequence (DNA): TGTGCCTGGACAGCGGGATATGAGCAGTTCTTC. Drawing the rest from reference TRBV30 and TRBJ2-1, the complete variable domain is SQTIHQWPATLVQPVGSPLSLECTVEGTSNPNLYWYRQAAGRGLQLLFYSVGIGQISSEVPQNLSASRPQDRQFILSSKKLLLSDSGFYLCAWTAGYEQFFGPGTRLTVL.

The rearrangement joins TRBV5-1 to TRBJ1-2; a weak D match, TRBD1 (5 bases). The V gene lost 0 bases and the J gene lost 4 bases, with 13 bases spanning the gap. The CDR3 is 15 amino acids. Per germline, CDR1 SGHRS and CDR2 YFSETQ. The CDR3 nucleotides read TGCGCCAGCAGCTTGGGTCCAGGGCACGGCTATGGCTACACCTTC. This sequence encodes CASSLGPGHGYGYTF.

The chain uses TRBV4-3 and TRBJ1-2; D gene ambiguous. V was shortened by 4 bases and J by 2 bases, with 14 bases between the two germline ends. Germline V gene sequence: CDR1 LGHNA, CDR2 YSLEER. The CDR3 runs 15 residues. The CDR3 sequence: CASSRVITANYGYTF. The CDR3 DNA reads TGCGCCAGCAGCCGCGTGATAACAGCAAACTATGGCTACACCTTC.

The chain couples TRBV11-2 to TRBJ1-1; TRBD1 might be the D (6 bases). V lost 0 bases, J lost 0 bases, and 11 bases lay in between. Looked up from germline, CDR1 is SGHAT and CDR2 is FQNNGV. CDR3 size: 16 residues. CDR3 coding DNA: TGTGCCAGCAGCTTAGATACACAGGGCTTGAACACTGAAGCTTTCTTT. This translates into CASSLDTQGLNTEAFF.

The chain carries TRBV5-1 and TRBJ2-1; 11 nucleotides match TRBD1. V dropped 0 bases and J dropped 6; count of bases not matched to a gene: 5. The germline gives CDR1 SGHRS, CDR2 YFSETQ. The CDR3 has 16 amino acids. In DNA, the CDR3 is TGCGCCAGCAGCTTGGAGTCCGGGACAGGGGGCAATGAGCAGTTCTTC. Translating it yields CASSLESGTGGNEQFF.

The chain couples TRBV5-1 to TRBJ1-1, with 8 bases that match TRBD1. The junction had 5 bases not matched to a gene; V was cut back by 3 bases and J by 4 bases. CDR3 length equals 14 residues. Looked up from germline, CDR1 is SGHRS and CDR2 is YFSETQ. CDR3 sequence (DNA): TGCGCCAGCAGCTCGAAACAGGGGGGCACTGAAGCTTTCTTT. It codes for CASSSKQGGTEAFF.

The V and J genes are TRBV28 and TRBJ2-7; 7 bases are shared with TRBD1. The CDR3 consists of 14 residues. The V gene end was trimmed by 6 bases and the J gene end by 5 bases; junction bases not matched to a gene: 10. Looked up from germline, CDR1 is MDHEN and CDR2 is SYDVKM. CDR3 sequence: CASRSTGFVNEQYF. For the CDR3, the DNA is TGTGCCAGCAGATCGACAGGGTTTGTCAACGAGCAGTACTTC.

The CDR3 DNA is TGTGCCAGCAGCTTAGCGATGAGTAGAAACTATGGCTACACCTTC. Residues: CASSLAMSRNYGYTF. The rearrangement joins TRBV7-2 to TRBJ1-2, with no clear D. The CDR3 is made up of 15 amino acids. Trimming shortened V by 0 bases and J by 2 bases, and 10 bases separated the two germline ends. Germline V CDR1 and CDR2: SGHTA, FQGNSA.

The chain couples TRBV5-4 to TRBJ2-1; 7 bases match TRBD2. CDR1 and CDR2 (germline): SGHNT, YYREEE (reference sequence). This CDR3 has 15 amino acids. V lost 0 bases, J lost 2 bases, and 2 bases stayed unmatched. DNA for the CDR3: TGTGCCAGCAGCTTGGGCGGGAGTACCTACAATGAGCAGTTCTTC. It specifies CASSLGGSTYNEQFF.

The chain combines TRBV7-9 with TRBJ2-3; 10 bases match TRBD2. Looked up from germline, CDR1 is SEHNR and CDR2 is FQNEAQ (reference sequence). The CDR3 spans 14 residues. V shed 3 bases and J 6 bases; nucleotides not matched to a gene: 3. This chain's CDR3 is CASSFASGSDTQYF. The CDR3 region has the DNA TGTGCCAGCAGCTTCGCTAGCGGGAGTGATACGCAGTATTTT.